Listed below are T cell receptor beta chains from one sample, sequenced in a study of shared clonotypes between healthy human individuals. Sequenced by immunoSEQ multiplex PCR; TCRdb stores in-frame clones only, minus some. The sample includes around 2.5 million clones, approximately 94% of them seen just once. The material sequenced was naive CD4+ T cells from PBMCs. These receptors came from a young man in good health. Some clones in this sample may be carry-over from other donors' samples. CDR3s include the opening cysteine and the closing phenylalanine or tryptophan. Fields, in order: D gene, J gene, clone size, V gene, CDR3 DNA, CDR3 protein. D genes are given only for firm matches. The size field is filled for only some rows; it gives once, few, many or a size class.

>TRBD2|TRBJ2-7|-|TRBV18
TGTGCCAGCTCACCACCTACTAGCGGGGGGTCCTACGAGCAGTACTTC
CASSPPTSGGSYEQYF
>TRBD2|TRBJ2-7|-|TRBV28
TGTGCCAGCAGTCTAGCGGTCCGGCTAGCGGGCGAGCAGTACTTC
CASSLAVRLAGEQYF
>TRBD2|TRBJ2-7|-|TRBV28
TGTGCCAGCAGTAGCCTCAGCGGGAGGGCACCCTACGAGCAGTACTTC
CASSSLSGRAPYEQYF
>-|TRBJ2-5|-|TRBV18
TGTGCCAGCTCACGGGGCCTACAGGGACTTGAGACCCAGTACTTC
CASSRGLQGLETQYF
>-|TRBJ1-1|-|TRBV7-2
TGTGCCAGCAGCTTAGATTGGGGGAACACTGAAGCTTTCTTT
CASSLDWGNTEAFF
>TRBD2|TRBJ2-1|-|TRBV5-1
TGCGCCAGCAGGGTCCCACTAGCGGGAGGTGAGCAGTTCTTC
CASRVPLAGGEQFF
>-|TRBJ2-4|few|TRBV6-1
TGTGCCAGCACCCTCAGGGACGGTAACATTCAGTACTTC
CASTLRDGNIQYF
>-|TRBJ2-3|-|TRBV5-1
TGCGCCAGCAGCTCCCAGGGGCCCACAGATACGCAGTATTTT
CASSSQGPTDTQYF
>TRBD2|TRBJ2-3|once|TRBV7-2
TGTGCCAGCAGCTTGGACGCGGGGGGTACGCAGTATTTT
CASSLDAGGTQYF
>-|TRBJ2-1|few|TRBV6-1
TGTGCCAGCAGTGGCCTTGTCTTTAGCTCCTACAATGAGCAGTTCTTC
CASSGLVFSSYNEQFF
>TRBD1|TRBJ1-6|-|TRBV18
TGTGCCAGCTCACCTGCGGGACAGGGAGGATCTCTCCACTTT
CASSPAGQGGSLHF
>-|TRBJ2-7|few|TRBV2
TGTGCCAGCAGTTTAGGGGGTCAGTACGAGCAGTACTTC
CASSLGGQYEQYF
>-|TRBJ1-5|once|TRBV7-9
TGTGCCAGCAGCGAGCAGGGAGGTCAGCCCCAGCATTTT
CASSEQGGQPQHF
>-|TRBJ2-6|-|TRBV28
TGTGCCAGCAGTTTGGGCAGGGCATCCTCTGGGGCCAACGTCCTGACTTTC
CASSLGRASSGANVLTF
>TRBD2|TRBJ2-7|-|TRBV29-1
TGCAGCTTCCGGAGACGACTAGCGGGAGCCGCCTACGAGCAGTACTTC
CSFRRRLAGAAYEQYF
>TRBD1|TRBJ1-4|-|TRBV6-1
TGTGCCAGCAGTGAAGTATGGCGGGACAGGTTTAAACTGTTTTTT
CASSEVWRDRFKLFF
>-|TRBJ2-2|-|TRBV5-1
TGCGCCAGCAGCTTGGATTTTTCCGGGGAGCTGTTTTTT
CASSLDFSGELFF
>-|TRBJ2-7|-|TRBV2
TGTGCCAGCCTAAATGCGTCGGGTGCAGCGCAGTACTTC
CASLNASGAAQYF
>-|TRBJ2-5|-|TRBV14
TGTGCCAGCAGCCTAACGTACGGGATGGGAGAGACCCAGTACTTC
CASSLTYGMGETQYF
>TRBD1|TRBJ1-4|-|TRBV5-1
TGCGCCAGCAGCTTGGGGGACAGGGGGCCATCGACTAATGAAAAACTGTTTTTT
CASSLGDRGPSTNEKLFF
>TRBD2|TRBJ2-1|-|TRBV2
TGTGCCAGCAGTTTCCGGACTAGCGGGAATGAGCAGTTCTTC
CASSFRTSGNEQFF
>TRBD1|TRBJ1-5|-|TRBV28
TGTGCCAGCAGTTTATGGATGGGACAGTACAATCAGCCCCAGCATTTT
CASSLWMGQYNQPQHF
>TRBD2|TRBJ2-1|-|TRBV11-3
TGTGCCAGCAGCTTAGAGGTTTCCAGCGGGGATTACAATGAGCAGTTCTTC
CASSLEVSSGDYNEQFF
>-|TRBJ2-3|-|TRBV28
TGTGCCAGCAGTCAGTTCTCCACAGATACGCAGTATTTT
CASSQFSTDTQYF
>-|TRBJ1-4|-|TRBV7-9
TGTGCCAGCAGCCTCCTCACCCGAGGGTATGAAAAACTGTTTTTT
CASSLLTRGYEKLFF
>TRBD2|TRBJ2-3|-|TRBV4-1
TGCGCCAGCAGCCAAGATCGAAGCGGGAAAGGGGCAGATACGCAGTATTTT
CASSQDRSGKGADTQYF
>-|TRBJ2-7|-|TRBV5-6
TGTGCCAGCAGCTTGTTCCCCGGGGCTGAATACGAGCAGTACTTC
CASSLFPGAEYEQYF
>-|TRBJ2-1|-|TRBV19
TGTGCCAGTAGTATAGGAACTCTTCCGGGAACGCCAGATGAGCAGTTCTTC
CASSIGTLPGTPDEQFF
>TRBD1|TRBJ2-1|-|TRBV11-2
TGTGCCAGCAGCTTTAACAGGGGGCGCGGGAATGAGCAGTTCTTC
CASSFNRGRGNEQFF
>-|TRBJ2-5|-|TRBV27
TGTGCCAGCAGTTTATCGATTCCGCCGGAGACCCAGTACTTC
CASSLSIPPETQYF
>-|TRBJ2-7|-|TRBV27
TGTGCCAGCAGTTCCGCGGGGGCAGGCTCCTACGAGCAGTACTTC
CASSSAGAGSYEQYF
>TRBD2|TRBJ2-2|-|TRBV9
TGTGCCAGCAGCGTAGGACTAGCTAAGAACACCGGGGAGCTGTTTTTT
CASSVGLAKNTGELFF
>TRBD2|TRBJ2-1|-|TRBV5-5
TGTGCCAGCAGCCTCAAGGGTCGGGAGTCTAGCGGGAGGGCCCATGAGCAGTTCTTC
CASSLKGRESSGRAHEQFF
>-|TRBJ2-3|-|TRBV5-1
TGCGCCAGCAGCATACAGACAGGAGGCACAGATACGCAGTATTTT
CASSIQTGGTDTQYF
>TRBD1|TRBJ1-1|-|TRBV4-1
TGCGCCAGCAGCCAAGTATTACAGGGGGCGCGGAACACTGAAGCTTTCTTT
CASSQVLQGARNTEAFF
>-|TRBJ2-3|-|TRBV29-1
TGCAGCGTTGGTGGCGGGAGCACAGATACGCAGTATTTT
CSVGGGSTDTQYF
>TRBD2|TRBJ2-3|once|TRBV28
TGTGCCAGCACCCCAGCGGGAGCGGCAGATACGCAGTATTTT
CASTPAGAADTQYF
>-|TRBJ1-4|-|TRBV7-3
TGTGCCAGCAGCTTAGCTGGAGGCGTTAATGAAAAACTGTTTTTT
CASSLAGGVNEKLFF
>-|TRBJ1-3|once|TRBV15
TGTGCCACCAGCAGACGGGCCACAGGTAATAGGGGGGGAAACACCATATATTTT
CATSRRATGNRGGNTIYF
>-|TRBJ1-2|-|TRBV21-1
TGTGCCAGCAGCAAATCTCGGGGCGCGGATGGCTACACCTTC
CASSKSRGADGYTF
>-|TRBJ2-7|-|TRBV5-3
TGTGCCAGAAGCTACTCGAGGGGGAGCTCCTACGAGCAGTACTTC
CARSYSRGSSYEQYF
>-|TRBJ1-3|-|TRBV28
TGTGCCAGCAGTTTAATCCCAAGCTCTGGAAACACCATATATTTT
CASSLIPSSGNTIYF
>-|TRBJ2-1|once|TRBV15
TGTGCCACCAGCAGAGTGAGTGGTCTCCGTGGTGAGCAGTTCTTC
CATSRVSGLRGEQFF
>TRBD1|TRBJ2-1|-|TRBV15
TGTGCCACCAGCACTCGGGACAGACGGCGGAATGAGCAGTTCTTC
CATSTRDRRRNEQFF
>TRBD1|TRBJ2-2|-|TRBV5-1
TGCGCCAGCAGCTTAACAGGGGTGGTGATCGGGGAGCTGTTTTTT
CASSLTGVVIGELFF
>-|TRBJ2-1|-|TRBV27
TGTGCCAGCAGTTTAAGTCGGTCTTACAATGAGCAGTTCTTC
CASSLSRSYNEQFF
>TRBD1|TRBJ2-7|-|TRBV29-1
TGCAGCGTTGGACAGGGTTCCCTCCACGAGCAGTACTTC
CSVGQGSLHEQYF
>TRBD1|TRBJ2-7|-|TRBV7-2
TGTGCCAGCAGCTGGTCCGGGGACAGATCCTACGAGCAGTACTTC
CASSWSGDRSYEQYF
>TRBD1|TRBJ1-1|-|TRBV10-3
TGTGCCATGCGGGACAGGGGGGAGCGGACTGAAGCTTTCTTT
CAMRDRGERTEAFF
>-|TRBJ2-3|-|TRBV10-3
TGTGCCATCAGGGATATGGCAGATACGCAGTATTTT
CAIRDMADTQYF
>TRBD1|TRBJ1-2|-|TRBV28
TGTGCCAGCAGCCCCGCCAGGGGGGATCACGGCTACACCTTC
CASSPARGDHGYTF
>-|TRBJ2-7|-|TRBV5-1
TGCGCCAGCAGCTTGGGTCCGGCGGGGCCTGACTCCTACGAGCAGTACTTC
CASSLGPAGPDSYEQYF
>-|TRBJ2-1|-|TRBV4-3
TGCGCCAGCAGCCAAGTAGGTGGAGGCTCCTACAATGAGCAGTTCTTC
CASSQVGGGSYNEQFF
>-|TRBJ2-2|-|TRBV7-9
TGTGCCAGCAGCAAAGACTACGTCGGCACCGGGGAGCTGTTTTTT
CASSKDYVGTGELFF
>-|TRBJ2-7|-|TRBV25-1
TGTGCCAGCAGTAGGAACGAGCAGTACTTC
CASSRNEQYF
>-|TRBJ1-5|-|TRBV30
TGTGCCTGGAGTGTTACCGGATCTAGCAATCAGCCCCAGCATTTT
CAWSVTGSSNQPQHF
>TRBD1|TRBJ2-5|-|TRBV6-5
TGTGCCAGCAGTACGGGGACAGGGTTCCAAGAGACCCAGTACTTC
CASSTGTGFQETQYF
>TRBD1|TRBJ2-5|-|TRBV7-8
TGTGCCAGCAGCTTAGGGGACAGAGAGACCCAGTACTTC
CASSLGDRETQYF
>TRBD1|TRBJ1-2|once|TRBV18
TGTGCCAGCTCACCGGGACAGGGACTCCTTTATGGCTACACCTTC
CASSPGQGLLYGYTF
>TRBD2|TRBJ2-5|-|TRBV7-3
TGTGCCAGCAGCTTAATGGGACTAGTTTATCCTGAGACCCAGTACTTC
CASSLMGLVYPETQYF